This T cell receptor beta chain was obtained from a study of blood T cell repertoires in COVID-19. Study details: Both acute and convalescent COVID-19 samples were obtained from the United States, Italy and Spain.

The CDR3 has 15 amino acids. Germline assignment: CDR1 SGDLS and CDR2 YYNGEE. Original handling: Reference gene primers were amplified, and this amplification served to estimate nucleated cell counts. TCRdb's copy holds only in-frame clones and misses some; the assay was immunoSEQ multiplex PCR. V and J calls and clone size follow that table, whereas D and trimming were derived from the DNA. The sample carries some 60,000 clones, around 86% recorded once. About this clone: A junction boundary mismatches the germline segment, possibly from a read error.

The TCR comes from a human donor in a cohort sampled during active COVID-19. V is TRBV9 and J is TRBJ2-3; 10 bases line up with TRBD2. The sequencing sample was made of peripheral blood. CDR3 loop: CASSVAKRGGRLHFF. The CDR3 coding sequence is TGTGCCAGCAGCGTAGCGAAGCGGGGGGGCCGGCTTCATTTTTTT.